One sample yielded the 13 T cell receptor beta chains listed below, sequenced in a study of shared T cell receptors in the human thymus. Some clones are missing from TCRdb's copy, which holds only in-frame ones; the method was immunoSEQ multiplex PCR. The profile shows 720,000 or so clones, 75% to 90% of them singletons. These same data were also listed under a study on human thymus T cells.

Sample: thymocytes. These receptors came from a girl under three years old with a congenital heart defect.

J is TRBJ1-6 and V is TRBV28; 8 bases fit TRBD1. V trimming: 4 bases; J trimming: 14 bases; junction bases outside the gene matches: 13. CDR3 length: 15 residues. Germline V gives CDR1 MDHEN, CDR2 SYDVKM. CDR3 sequence reads: CASSYDRGRGWSLHF. CDR3 nucleotide sequence: TGTGCCAGCAGTTATGACAGGGGCCGGGGGTGGTCCCTCCACTTT.

This clone was detected only a few times. The V gene is TRBV7-4, the J gene TRBJ1-1; TRBD1 matches at 11 bases. The length of the CDR3 is 17 residues. V shed 4 bases, J shed 0 bases, and the junction held 7 bases outside the gene matches. The germline V gene has CDR1 SGHVT and CDR2 SQSDAQ. The CDR3 sequence is CASSWTGGPELNTEAFF. In DNA form, the CDR3 reads TGTGCCAGCAGCTGGACAGGGGGCCCTGAATTGAACACTGAAGCTTTCTTT.

This chain uses TRBV18 with TRBJ1-2; 7 nucleotides align to TRBD1. This CDR3 is 16 amino acids long. The ends lost 2 bases at V and 6 bases at J; junction bases unmatched: 12. Germline V gene data show CDR1 as KGHSH and CDR2 as LQKENI. The CDR3 coding sequence is TGTGCCAGCTCACCATTCTTTGACAGGGCTGTGGATGGCTACACCTTC. Its translation is CASSPFFDRAVDGYTF.

V and J are TRBV4-3 and TRBJ2-1; D is possibly TRBD2 (6 bases). The CDR3 runs to 14 residues. CDR1 is LGHNA and CDR2 is YSLEER in the germline V gene. V gave up 1 base and J gave up 14 bases, with 18 bases separating them. CDR3 in amino acids: CASSQVPRLVPKFF. The CDR3 region has the DNA TGCGCCAGCAGCCAAGTTCCCAGACTAGTTCCGAAGTTCTTC.

This rearrangement joins TRBV15 to TRBJ1-2; 8 bases are a match to TRBD1. CDR3 length equals 23 residues. Per the germline V gene, CDR1 is LNHNV and CDR2 is YYDKDF (reference sequence). The V and J ends lost 0 bases and 8 bases, in that order; junction bases with no gene match: 32. The CDR3 sequence: CATSRDPHPLLTGAPTYKRGYTF. The CDR3 DNA is TGTGCCACCAGCAGAGACCCCCACCCCCTTTTGACAGGGGCCCCCACGTACAAGAGGGGCTACACCTTC.

The rearrangement links TRBV25-1 to TRBJ2-2; D is unresolved. This CDR3 contains 14 residues. In germline, CDR1 is MGHDK, CDR2 SYGVNS. V lost 6 bases to trimming and J lost 0 bases, with 8 bases between them. CDR3 nucleotide sequence: TGTGCCAGCAGAGCACCCGCGAACACCGGGGAGCTGTTTTTT. It yields the protein CASRAPANTGELFF.

The CDR3 bases are TGTGCCAGCAGCTTGGCGCTAGCTAACTCCTACAATGAGCAGTTCTTC. Its protein is CASSLALANSYNEQFF. The rearrangement uses TRBV5-4 and TRBJ2-1; D perhaps matches TRBD2 (5 bases). Deletions cut 0 bases from V and 0 bases from J, with 10 bases between. Per germline, CDR1 SGHNT and CDR2 YYREEE (reference sequence). The CDR3 covers 16 residues.

The rearrangement uses TRBV10-3 and TRBJ1-2; possible D gene TRBD1, 5 bases. Germline V gene data show CDR1 as ENHRY and CDR2 as SYGVKD. V was shortened by 7 bases and J by 5 bases, with 20 bases between the two germline ends. This CDR3 spans 15 amino acids. As DNA, the CDR3 is TGTGCCATCAACCCGAAAAGGGACTTTCCGTATGGCTACACCTTC. Translating it yields CAINPKRDFPYGYTF.

The V call is TRBV19, the J call TRBJ1-5; D call uncertain. Germline values: CDR1 LNHDA, CDR2 SQIVND (reference sequence). The CDR3 is 14 amino acids. Trimming left V 5 bases short and J 1 base short, with 9 bases between. In nucleotides, the CDR3 is TGTGCCAGTAGTCCCCCGAGGAGCAATCAGCCCCAGCATTTT. Protein sequence: CASSPPRSNQPQHF.

The chain is built from TRBV9 and TRBJ2-5; tentatively, D is TRBD2 (5 bases). Deletions cut 0 bases from V and 1 base from J, with 13 bases between. This CDR3 has 16 amino acids. Germline V gene lookup returns CDR1 SGDLS and CDR2 YYNGEE. The CDR3 DNA is TGTGCCAGCAGCGTAGAACCCAACCGGGGCCAAGAGACCCAGTACTTC. Its protein is CASSVEPNRGQETQYF.

This clone was seen only once. The genes are TRBV5-1 and TRBJ1-1; D is perhaps TRBD1 (5 bases). Trimming removed 0 bases from V and 8 bases from J, with 20 bases in between. The CDR3 has 16 residues. Per germline, CDR1 SGHRS and CDR2 YFSETQ. The CDR3 nucleotides are TGCGCCAGCAGCTTGGCCTCTGCTGGGGGGTTCAAGGAAGCTTTCTTT. Its translation: CASSLASAGGFKEAFF.

This clone has more than one count but fewer than ten. This chain connects TRBV30 to TRBJ2-7; 12 nucleotides match TRBD2. Germline CDR1 and CDR2: GTSNPN and SVGIG (reference sequence). This CDR3 has 14 amino acids. The trim removed 4 bases at V and 3 bases at J, leaving 4 bases unmatched. For the CDR3, the DNA is TGTGCCTGGACCCGGACTAGCGGGGACTACGAGCAGTACTTC. It yields the protein CAWTRTSGDYEQYF.

This chain links TRBV18 with TRBJ1-2, with unresolved D. V dropped 3 bases and J dropped 4 bases, with 12 bases sitting between them. Germline assignment: CDR1 KGHSH and CDR2 LQKENI. The CDR3 loop spans 14 amino acids. The CDR3: CASSPGEARYGYTF. Here the CDR3 DNA reads TGTGCCAGCTCACCGGGAGAGGCCCGCTATGGCTACACCTTC.